Sequencing of this T cell receptor (beta chain) was carried out in a study of blood T cell dynamics during melanoma immunotherapy. Per germline, CDR1 SGHVS and CDR2 FNYEAQ. Trimming stripped 2 bases from V and 0 bases from J, with 8 bases between. This CDR3 comprises 15 residues. Method: immunoSEQ multiplex PCR; TCRdb's copy keeps in-frame clones and lacks some. The data show about 11,000 clones, roughly 81% seen once. Time point noted: pre-treatment baseline. This material consisted of blood, taken from a patient treated with checkpoint blockade. The clonotype was recovered from a human donor with melanoma. The chain employs TRBV7-6 and TRBJ2-1; no definite D call. CDR3 loop: CASSLLAASYNEQFF. Here the CDR3 DNA reads TGTGCCAGCAGCTTATTGGCAGCCTCCTACAATGAGCAGTTCTTC.